This T cell receptor beta chain was observed in a study of shared clonotypes between healthy human individuals. Sequencing used immunoSEQ multiplex PCR; TCRdb keeps in-frame clones, though not all of them. The sample lists over a million clones, approximately 96% seen once, with roughly 1.2% in the top ten. Germline V gene data show CDR1 as SGHRS and CDR2 as YFSETQ. Trimming cost V 0 bases and J 3 bases, with 10 bases left between them. The CDR3 is 16 amino acids. Healthy HIV-negative adults with no recent acute infections or vaccinations were recruited as donors. Material for sequencing was naive CD4+ T cells sorted from blood. Subset indicated: CD45RA+ positively selected. The clonotype was recovered from a young man in good health. The chain is built from TRBV5-1 and TRBJ2-6; a weak D match, TRBD2 (5 bases). The CDR3 sequence: CASSLGAGIGANVLTF. In DNA, the CDR3 is TGCGCCAGCAGCTTGGGAGCCGGGATTGGGGCCAACGTCCTGACTTTC.